This TCR beta chain was identified during a study of T-cell memory formation after mild COVID-19. Study details: Among the donors, TCR clusters were largely specific to each donor.

TCRdb fed the 5' RACE reads into MiXCR, producing one record per CDR3 protein. Seen here are some 82,000 distinct CDR3 sequences, more than 10% observed once, and the top ten hold about 40%. V was clipped by 4 bases and J by 5 bases; unmatched bases: 6. CDR3 size: 14 residues. This clonotype was detected a few times. This receptor was taken from a man between 18 and 29 years old who had mild COVID-19 (a few samples of this study predate the infection). Cell type and time point are not known. This chain links TRBV12-3 or TRBV12-4 with TRBJ1-2, with 8 positions matching TRBD1. The sequenced sample was PBMCs or a T cell subset sorted from them (not recorded which). The CDR3 DNA reads TGTGCCAGCAGTTCGATGACAGGGGATTATGGCTACACCTTC. Translating gives CASSSMTGDYGYTF.